This T cell receptor (beta chain) was identified during a study of T-cell memory formation after mild COVID-19. Study overall: TCR clusters were mostly confined to one donor each.

CDR1 is SGHTA and CDR2 is FQGTGA in the germline V gene. V was trimmed by 1 base and J by 5 bases, leaving 11 bases between them. The CDR3 has 14 amino acids. In TCRdb, the 5' RACE reads were re-called with MiXCR into one record per CDR3 protein. The table lists 300,000 to 400,000 distinct CDR3 sequences, roughly 13% of them singletons. This clonotype was detected only a few times. Its target is unknown. Study-wide findings and caveats: Day 37-peaking second-wave clones had unconfirmed SARS-CoV-2 specificity. Pre-infection memory already had some responding clones, implying cross-reactive memory joined. Mainly CM and EM harbored the contracting CD4+ clones; mainly EMRA harbored the CD8+ ones.

The sequencing input was PBMCs or a T cell subset sorted from them (not recorded which). The clonotype was recovered from a man younger than 35 who had mild COVID-19 (a few samples of this study predate the infection). Cell type and time point are not known. V is TRBV7-3 and J is TRBJ1-1; no clear D gene. CDR3 DNA: TGTGCCAGCAGCTTAAGTGGCTTGGGGACTGAAGCTTTCTTT. Amino acids: CASSLSGLGTEAFF.